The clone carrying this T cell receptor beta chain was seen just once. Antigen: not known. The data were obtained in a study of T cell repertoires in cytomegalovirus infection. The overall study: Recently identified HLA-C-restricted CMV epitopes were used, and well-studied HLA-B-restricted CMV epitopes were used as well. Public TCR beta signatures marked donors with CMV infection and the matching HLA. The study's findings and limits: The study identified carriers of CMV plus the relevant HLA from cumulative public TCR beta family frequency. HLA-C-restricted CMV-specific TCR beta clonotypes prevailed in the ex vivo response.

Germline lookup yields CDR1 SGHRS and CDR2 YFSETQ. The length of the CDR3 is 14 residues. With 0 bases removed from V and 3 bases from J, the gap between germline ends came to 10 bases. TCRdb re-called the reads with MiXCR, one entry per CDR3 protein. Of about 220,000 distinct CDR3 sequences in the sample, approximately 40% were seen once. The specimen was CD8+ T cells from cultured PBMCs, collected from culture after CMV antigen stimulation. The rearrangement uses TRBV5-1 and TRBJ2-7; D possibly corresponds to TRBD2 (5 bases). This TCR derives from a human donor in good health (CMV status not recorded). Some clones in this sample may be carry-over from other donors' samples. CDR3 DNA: TGCGCCAGCAGCTTGGATGGGGAGCGCTACGAGCAGTACTTC. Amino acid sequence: CASSLDGERYEQYF.